A single sample is the source of the 32 T cell receptor beta chains below, sequenced in a study of T cells in Graves' hyperthyroidism and ophthalmopathy. RNA transcripts were the template for amplifying TCR beta CDR3 regions. In the first-round RT-PCR of the TCR CDR3, the HTBI primer set was used. TCRdb redid the calling of the multiplex PCR reads with MiXCR, one entry per CDR3 protein. There are approximately 400,000 distinct CDR3 sequences in the sample; less than 15% occur only once, and about a fifth lies in the top ten. Sequencing used blood. These receptors all come from a man aged 25-45 years with Graves' hyperthyroidism that later progressed to Graves' ophthalmopathy.

This clonotype was seen many times. This chain connects TRBV29-1 to TRBJ2-7; D possibly corresponds to TRBD1 (5 bases). There are 13 residues in the CDR3. V dropped 6 bases and J dropped 3 bases, with 15 bases sitting between them. Germline V lookup: CDR1 SQVTM, CDR2 ANQGSEA. The CDR3 here is CSVFQGRGYEQYF. The CDR3 bases are TGCAGCGTCTTTCAGGGAAGAGGCTACGAGCAGTACTTC.

This clonotype was seen a handful of times. The V gene is TRBV29-1, the J gene TRBJ1-4; the D is unclear. Deletions cut 3 bases from V and 8 bases from J, with 10 bases between. The CDR3 runs to 12 residues. Germline loops: CDR1 SQVTM, CDR2 ANQGSEA. In nucleotides, the CDR3 is TGCAGCGTTGATCTCGGGGTGGAAAAACTGTTTTTT. Amino acids: CSVDLGVEKLFF. The variable domain in full, completed from reference TRBV29-1 and TRBJ1-4, reads SAVISQKPSRDICQRGTSLTIQCQVDSQVTMMFWYRQQPGQSLTLIATANQGSEATYESGFVIDKFPISRPNLTFSTLTVSNMSPEDSSIYLCSVDLGVEKLFFGSGTQLSVL.

This chain joins TRBV7-9 and TRBJ2-1; TRBD2 matches 7 bases. Unmatched junction bases numbered 6, after V lost 4 bases and J lost 9 bases. Per germline, CDR1 SEHNR and CDR2 FQNEAQ (reference sequence). The CDR3 length is 13 residues. CDR3 sequence reads: CASSSSWGGEQFF. CDR3 DNA: TGTGCCAGCAGCTCGAGCTGGGGGGGTGAGCAGTTCTTC.

This clonotype was observed many times. V and J are TRBV7-9 and TRBJ2-2; no firm D call. Germline CDR1 and CDR2: SEHNR and FQNEAQ (reference sequence). This CDR3 has 15 residues. The V end was cut by 1 base, the J end by 1 base, with 7 bases between. CDR3 region: CASSLVPENTGELFF. The CDR3 coding sequence is TGTGCCAGCAGCTTAGTGCCAGAGAACACCGGGGAGCTGTTTTTT.

In regard to this clonotype: This clone may be a read error of a much larger clone one base away. The chain carries TRBV27 and TRBJ1-1, with D unclear. Germline CDR1 reads MNHEY; CDR2 reads SMNVEV (reference sequence). CDR3 length: 16 residues. The CDR3 region is CASSLSPPVLNAEAFF. The CDR3 DNA reads as TGTGCCAGCAGTTTATCGCCCCCTGTCCTGAACGCTGAAGCTTTCTTT.

This clonotype was counted a few times. The rearrangement uses TRBV29-1 and TRBJ1-1; D is possibly TRBD1 (6 bases). V dropped 7 bases and J dropped 1 base, with 19 bases sitting between them. The CDR3 spans 15 residues. Looked up from germline, CDR1 is SQVTM and CDR2 is ANQGSEA. CDR3 DNA: TGCAGCGCCCGATATTCAGGGGCCCCGAACACTGAAGCTTTCTTT. As protein: CSARYSGAPNTEAFF. The complete variable domain, with remaining parts taken from reference TRBV29-1 and TRBJ1-1, reads SAVISQKPSRDICQRGTSLTIQCQVDSQVTMMFWYRQQPGQSLTLIATANQGSEATYESGFVIDKFPISRPNLTFSTLTVSNMSPEDSSIYLCSARYSGAPNTEAFFGQGTRLTVV.

The chain employs TRBV10-3 and TRBJ1-3; D is perhaps TRBD1 (5 bases). Trimming removed 6 bases at V and 7 bases at J, with 16 bases between. Germline loops: CDR1 ENHRY, CDR2 SYGVKD. This CDR3 contains 14 residues. The DNA of the CDR3 is TGTGCCATCAGGGGGACGGCTAAAGGGAACACCATATATTTT. Amino acid sequence: CAIRGTAKGNTIYF.

Comment on this clonotype: A much more abundant neighbour one base away suggests this may be a read error. The chain couples TRBV7-2 to TRBJ1-5; TRBD1 is a possible D gene (6 bases). Germline V gives CDR1 SGHTA, CDR2 FQGNSA. The CDR3 contains 16 residues. The V end lost 5 bases, the J end lost 3 bases, and 17 bases lay between the germline ends. The DNA of the CDR3 is TGTGCCAGCAGCCTTGCAAGGACAGCAGTCAATCAGCCCCAGCATTTT. Residues: CASSLARTAVNQPQHF.

This clonotype was observed many times. The gene calls are TRBV18 and TRBJ2-3; D ambiguous. The CDR3 spans 13 residues. Trimming cost V 4 bases and J 0 bases, with 5 bases left between them. Germline lookup yields CDR1 KGHSH and CDR2 LQKENI. CDR3 residues: CASSRLSTDTQYF. The CDR3 nucleotides read TGTGCCAGCTCACGTCTGAGCACAGATACGCAGTATTTT.

The rearrangement links TRBV5-1 to TRBJ1-3; D gene ambiguous. Germline values: CDR1 SGHRS, CDR2 YFSETQ. V shed 2 bases and J shed 0 bases, with 6 bases lying between them. The CDR3 runs to 14 residues. The CDR3 region is CASSFGVSGNTIYF. CDR3 coding DNA: TGCGCCAGCAGCTTTGGGGTCTCTGGAAACACCATATATTTT.

This clonotype was counted between two and nine times. The rearrangement joins TRBV9 to TRBJ1-3, with D uncertain. Germline CDR1 reads SGDLS; CDR2 reads YYNGEE. The CDR3 spans 14 residues. The V and J ends lost 0 bases and 3 bases respectively, with 7 bases between them. CDR3 DNA: TGTGCCAGCAGCGTAGGACGGCGTGGAAACACCATATATTTT. Amino acid sequence: CASSVGRRGNTIYF.

Only a few counts were recorded for this clonotype. The V and J genes are TRBV4-1 and TRBJ2-2, with TRBD2 identical over 11 bases. The CDR3 spans 15 residues. V shed 8 bases and J 4 bases; nucleotides not matched to a gene: 6. The V gene's germline CDR1 is MGHRA and CDR2 YSYEKL. CDR3 DNA: TGCGCCAGCGGAGGGACTAGCGGCCTCACCGGGGAGCTGTTTTTT. Residues: CASGGTSGLTGELFF.

This clonotype was counted a few times. The rearrangement uses TRBV6-5 and TRBJ1-6; no clear D. The CDR3 extends over 19 amino acids. In germline, CDR1 is MNHEY, CDR2 SVGAGI. V lost 0 bases to trimming and J lost 0 bases, with 15 bases between them. CDR3 bases: TGTGCCAGCAGTTACTCGTTCAGTTCTTCCAGCTCCTATAATTCACCCCTCCACTTT. Amino acid sequence: CASSYSFSSSSSYNSPLHF.

As for this clonotype: A much larger clone differs by one base, so this may be a read error. The chain joins TRBV5-1 to TRBJ2-7, with D uncertain. CDR1 and CDR2 (germline): SGHRS, YFSETQ. CDR3 size: 16 residues. Trimming removed 2 bases at V and 4 bases at J, with 19 bases between. The CDR3 sequence: CASSFLTAGRLYEQYF. DNA for the CDR3: TGCGCCAGCAGCTTTCTAACGGCAGGACGGCTATACGAGCAGTACTTC.

This clonotype was found many times. The rearrangement joins TRBV27 to TRBJ2-7; no clear D gene. The CDR3 covers 13 residues. Germline V gene sequence: CDR1 MNHEY, CDR2 SMNVEV (reference sequence). V gave up 0 bases and J gave up 4 bases, with 7 bases separating them. CDR3 DNA: TGTGCCAGCAGTTTATCTTGGGGTTACGAGCAGTACTTC. Translating gives CASSLSWGYEQYF.

This clonotype was picked up a small number of times. The gene calls are TRBV24-1 and TRBJ2-2; 12 bases fit TRBD2. V lost 4 bases, J lost 3 bases, and 17 bases stayed unmatched. Looked up from germline, CDR1 is KGHDR and CDR2 is SFDVKD. The CDR3 totals 21 residues. The CDR3 sequence: CATSDPTGLAGSPAYTGELFF. CDR3 in DNA: TGTGCCACCAGTGACCCCACGGGACTAGCGGGTTCTCCCGCCTACACCGGGGAGCTGTTTTTT.

This clonotype has at least ten counts. The chain combines TRBV20-1 with TRBJ2-1, with 9 nucleotides matching TRBD1. The CDR3 has 15 amino acids. CDR1 DFQATT and CDR2 SNEGSKA come from the germline V gene (reference sequence). The V segment lost 1 base and the J segment 5 bases; nucleotides outside the gene matches: 6. The chain's CDR3 is CSARVMGQGNNEQFF. As DNA, the CDR3 is TGCAGTGCTAGAGTTATGGGACAGGGTAACAATGAGCAGTTCTTC.

Many counts were recorded for this clonotype. The chain links TRBV6-1 to TRBJ1-1; D uncertain. The V gene lost 7 bases and the J gene lost 0 bases, with 9 bases spanning the gap. Per germline, CDR1 MNHNS and CDR2 SASEGT. CDR3 length: 13 amino acids. In DNA form, the CDR3 reads TGTGCCAGCACAGGCGGATTGAACACTGAAGCTTTCTTT. This codes for CASTGGLNTEAFF.

There are a few counts of this clonotype. The rearrangement joins TRBV10-2 to TRBJ1-2; D is ambiguous. This CDR3 region has 14 residues. Trimming left V 6 bases short and J 4 bases short, with 15 bases between. Looked up from germline, CDR1 is WSHSY and CDR2 is SAAADI. The CDR3 protein is CASSPWALSYGYTF. In nucleotides, the CDR3 is TGCGCCAGCAGCCCGTGGGCCCTCAGCTATGGCTACACCTTC.

The J gene is TRBJ1-2, the V gene TRBV20-1, with 8 bases fitting TRBD1. This CDR3 region has 15 residues. The V segment lost 0 bases and the J segment 4 bases; nucleotides outside the gene matches: 7. The germline V gene encodes CDR1 DFQATT and CDR2 SNEGSKA (reference sequence). The CDR3 here is CSARDQRTGSYGYTF. The CDR3, as DNA: TGCAGTGCTAGAGATCAAAGGACAGGGAGCTATGGCTACACCTTC.

This clonotype was observed many times. V gene TRBV20-1 combines with J gene TRBJ1-5; D remains ambiguous. The length of the CDR3 is 14 residues. Trimming took off 0 bases at V and 6 bases at J, with 12 bases between the two ends. The germline CDR1 and CDR2 sequences are DFQATT and SNEGSKA (reference sequence). CDR3 loop: CSARDRKELQPQHF. The CDR3 DNA follows: TGCAGTGCTAGAGATCGGAAAGAACTTCAGCCCCAGCATTTT.

This clonotype was seen a single time. The rearrangement joins TRBV5-4 to TRBJ1-4, with TRBD1 matching over 7 bases. V shed 4 bases, J shed 0 bases, and the junction held 12 bases outside the gene matches. The CDR3 length is 18 residues. Germline V gene data show CDR1 as SGHNT and CDR2 as YYREEE (reference sequence). CDR3 sequence reads: CASSGDREVYATNEKLFF. CDR3 bases: TGTGCCAGCAGCGGTGACAGGGAGGTCTATGCAACTAATGAAAAACTGTTTTTT.

The table lists this clonotype with a few counts. The J gene is TRBJ2-7, the V gene TRBV4-2; 7 bases fit TRBD1. With 0 bases clipped from V and 0 bases from J, the junction kept 5 bases outside the gene matches. This CDR3 comprises 16 residues. In germline, CDR1 is LGHNA, CDR2 YNFKEQ. CDR3 DNA: TGTGCCAGCAGCCAAGATTTTGGGACAGTCTCCTACGAGCAGTACTTC. Amino acids: CASSQDFGTVSYEQYF.

V gene TRBV7-2 combines with J gene TRBJ1-3, with D perhaps TRBD1 (6 bases). This CDR3 has 16 residues. CDR1 is SGHTA and CDR2 is FQGNSA in the germline V gene. Trimming left V 4 bases short and J 3 bases short, with 16 bases between. The CDR3 DNA is TGTGCCAGCAGCTCAAGGACAGATTGGTTTGGAAACACCATATATTTT. This gives the protein CASSSRTDWFGNTIYF.

This clonotype has at least ten counts. This chain links TRBV28 with TRBJ1-1; D not certain. The length of the CDR3 is 13 residues. The V and J ends lost 6 bases and 9 bases respectively, with 17 bases between them. Germline V gene lookup returns CDR1 MDHEN and CDR2 SYDVKM. The CDR3: CASSPSGLEKAFF. Written as DNA, the CDR3 is TGTGCCAGCAGCCCAAGTGGACTAGAGAAAGCTTTCTTT.

Concerning this clonotype: This is likely a read error, given that the CDR3 carries no conserved phenylalanine or tryptophan at its end. The chain employs TRBV12-3 or TRBV12-4 and TRBJ2-1, with 8 positions matching TRBD1. The V and J ends lost 6 bases and 2 bases, in that order; junction bases with no gene match: 6. CDR3 length: 15 amino acids. CDR3 sequence (DNA): TGTGCCAGCAGCGCCGGACAGGGCGCCTACAATGAGCAGTTCCTC. Its translation: CASSAGQGAYNEQFL.

V gene TRBV6-5 combines with J gene TRBJ1-4, with D possibly being TRBD1 (6 bases). Germline V gene lookup returns CDR1 MNHEY and CDR2 SVGAGI. The V gene lost 7 bases and the J gene lost 5 bases, with 14 bases spanning the gap. This CDR3 contains 14 residues. CDR3 amino acids: CASITRGGNEKLFF. CDR3 DNA: TGTGCCAGCATTACGCGAGGGGGGAATGAAAAACTGTTTTTT.

This clonotype was counted between two and nine times. CDR3 sequence reads: CASEKRGDKNTGELFF. The CDR3 DNA reads as TGTGCCAGTGAGAAGCGGGGGGACAAAAACACCGGGGAGCTGTTTTTT. The chain employs TRBV19 and TRBJ2-2; 9 bases agree with TRBD2. V lost 8 bases to trimming and J lost 2 bases; unmatched junction nucleotides: 9. Per the germline V gene, CDR1 is LNHDA and CDR2 is SQIVND (reference sequence). The CDR3 length is 16 residues. Together with reference TRBV19 and TRBJ2-2, the CDR3 gives the full variable domain: DGGITQSPKYLFRKEGQNVTLSCEQNLNHDAMYWYRQDPGQGLRLIYYSQIVNDFQKGDIAEGYSVSREKKESFPLTVTSAQKNPTAFYLCASEKRGDKNTGELFFGEGSRLTVL.

This clonotype has at least ten counts. The chain employs TRBV7-9 and TRBJ2-1; 8 bases align to TRBD1. The CDR3 has 16 amino acids. CDR1 is SEHNR, CDR2 FQNEAQ, per germline (reference sequence). After removal of 3 bases from V and 9 bases from J, the junction contained 13 bases not matched to a gene. In DNA form, the CDR3 reads TGTGCCAGCAGCTTTCTCGGGCAGGGGGCGCAAGGTGAGCAGTTCTTC. Translating it yields CASSFLGQGAQGEQFF.

CDR3 sequence (DNA): TGTGCCAGCCTTCTAGCGGGGGGCCCCTTGATCCAGGACCTGTTTTTT. Translated: CASLLAGGPLIQDLFF. The V call is TRBV12-3 or TRBV12-4, the J call TRBJ2-2; 11 nucleotides align to TRBD2. J gave up 14 bases and V 8 bases, and 19 bases lay outside the gene matches. CDR3 length: 16 amino acids.

The chain combines TRBV29-1 with TRBJ2-4, with D maybe TRBD1 (6 bases). CDR1 and CDR2 (germline): SQVTM, ANQGSEA. The V end lost 0 bases, the J end lost 1 base, and 7 bases lay between the germline ends. This CDR3 spans 14 amino acids. The CDR3 spells CSVEDTGAKNIQYF. DNA for the CDR3: TGCAGCGTTGAAGATACAGGGGCCAAAAACATTCAGTACTTC.

This clonotype was counted at least ten times. Written as DNA, the CDR3 is TGTGCCAGCAGTGAAGGGCCAGGTCCTTTGAACACTGAAGCTTTCTTT. Amino acids: CASSEGPGPLNTEAFF. This chain connects TRBV2 to TRBJ1-1; D unresolved. Germline CDR1 and CDR2: SNHLY and FYNNEI. There are 16 residues in the CDR3. V lost 1 base, J lost 0 bases, and 12 bases lay in between.